This T cell receptor (beta chain) appears in the sequencing data of a study of blood T cell repertoires in COVID-19. Using immunoSEQ multiplex PCR, the repertoire was profiled, and TCRdb retains in-frame clones only, with some absent. The sample records over 120,000 clones, 70% to 90% being singletons. The CDR3 has 14 amino acids. Germline loops: CDR1 ENHRY, CDR2 SYGVKD. J was trimmed by 4 bases and V by 9 bases; bases with no gene match: 3. Sequencing used peripheral blood. The rearrangement uses TRBV10-3 and TRBJ2-2; 12 bases fit TRBD1. This TCR came from a human donor with acute or convalescent COVID-19. The donor label of this sample is uncertain. CDR3 sequence reads: CAILGQGATGELFF. The CDR3 DNA sequence: TGTGCCATTCTGGGACAGGGGGCCACCGGGGAGCTGTTTTTT.